This is a list of T cell receptor beta chains from one sample in a study of shared clonotypes between healthy human individuals. TCRdb keeps only in-frame clones here, not all; method: immunoSEQ multiplex PCR. The table includes about 2.4 million clones, under 95% detected once. Sequenced input: naive CD4+ T cells from PBMCs. Receptors originate from a man between 18 and 35 years old in good health. Some clones in this sample may be carry-over from other donors' samples. Each CDR3 is given with its conserved first and last residue. The D gene is left open where the match is weak. A row's size may be missing; if present it is once, few, many or a size class.

TRBV28	.	TRBJ1-2	.	CASSSLYGYTF	TGTGCCAGCAGTTCCCTCTATGGCTACACCTTC
TRBV4-2	.	TRBJ1-2	.	CASSQSYPRAGRTGLYTF	TGTGCCAGCAGCCAGTCCTACCCCCGGGCCGGGAGAACCGGCCTCTACACCTTC
TRBV6-5	.	TRBJ2-6	.	CASSYSRASGANVLTF	TGTGCCAGCAGTTACTCGCGGGCATCTGGGGCCAACGTCCTGACTTTC
TRBV10-2	few	TRBJ1-2	.	CASSEGLDHGYTF	TGCGCCAGCAGTGAGGGGCTAGATCATGGCTACACCTTC
TRBV28	.	TRBJ1-2	.	CASSSISKGAPNGQLDSYTF	TGTGCCAGCAGTTCTATCTCCAAAGGGGCCCCAAACGGACAGCTCGACTCCTACACCTTC
TRBV27	.	TRBJ2-7	.	CASSSVISSYEQYF	TGTGCCAGCAGTTCGGTGATAAGCTCCTACGAGCAGTACTTC
TRBV19	.	TRBJ1-2	.	CASSSRARRGYGYTF	TGTGCCAGTTCGAGCAGGGCGAGAAGGGGGTATGGCTACACCTTC
TRBV10-2	.	TRBJ1-4	.	CASSSLLNLVGKLFF	TGCGCCAGCAGTTCCCTCTTGAATTTGGTCGGAAAACTGTTTTTT
TRBV11-2	.	TRBJ2-3	.	CASSPLSQGPLDTQYF	TGTGCCAGCAGCCCCCTCAGCCAGGGGCCGCTCGATACGCAGTATTTT
TRBV23-1	.	TRBJ2-7	.	CASSQSSPPGSYEQYF	TGCGCCAGCAGTCAATCTAGCCCGCCGGGGTCCTACGAGCAGTACTTC
TRBV5-1	.	TRBJ2-2	.	CASSLVPGATGELFF	TGCGCCAGCAGCTTGGTTCCGGGGGCCACCGGGGAGCTGTTTTTT
TRBV9	.	TRBJ1-4	.	CASSASDRPNEKLFF	TGTGCCAGCAGCGCCTCGGACAGACCTAATGAAAAACTGTTTTTT
TRBV18	.	TRBJ1-3	TRBD1	CASSAGQGGGNTIYF	TGTGCCAGCTCAGCGGGACAGGGTGGTGGAAACACCATATATTTT
TRBV14	.	TRBJ2-7	.	CASSQSGSPSSSYEQYF	TGTGCCAGCAGCCAATCGGGCAGCCCCTCGAGCTCCTACGAGCAGTACTTC
TRBV7-6	.	TRBJ2-2	.	CASSLGIGTGELFF	TGTGCCAGCAGCTTAGGGATAGGGACCGGGGAGCTGTTTTTT
TRBV27	.	TRBJ2-7	.	CASSLKRAGSYEQYF	TGTGCCAGCAGTTTAAAAAGGGCAGGCTCCTACGAGCAGTACTTC
TRBV30	.	TRBJ2-2	.	CAWSQGTGELFF	TGTGCCTGGAGCCAGGGAACCGGGGAGCTGTTTTTT
TRBV4-1	.	TRBJ1-1	TRBD1	CASSRTGNTEAFF	TGCGCCAGCAGCCGGACAGGCAACACTGAAGCTTTCTTT
TRBV28	.	TRBJ2-7	TRBD1	CASRTGPSYEQYF	TGTGCCAGCAGGACAGGGCCGTCATACGAGCAGTACTTC
TRBV7-2	.	TRBJ2-1	.	CASRSLSGEQFF	TGTGCCAGCAGATCCCTCTCGGGTGAGCAGTTCTTC
TRBV7-3	.	TRBJ2-5	TRBD2	CASSSGLAGWKTQYF	TGTGCCAGCAGCTCGGGACTAGCGGGATGGAAGACCCAGTACTTC
TRBV18	.	TRBJ2-1	.	CASSLILAGGNEQFF	TGTGCCAGCTCACTAATACTAGCTGGCGGCAATGAGCAGTTCTTC
TRBV2	.	TRBJ1-1	.	CASRAETAGNTEAFF	TGTGCCAGCAGGGCGGAGACAGCGGGGAACACTGAAGCTTTCTTT
TRBV5-1	.	TRBJ2-1	.	CASSPDRPGEQFF	TGCGCCAGCAGCCCCGATCGGCCCGGTGAGCAGTTCTTC
TRBV19	.	TRBJ2-3	TRBD2	CASSWSSGRVTDTQYF	TGTGCCAGTAGTTGGTCTAGCGGGAGAGTCACAGATACGCAGTATTTT
TRBV29-1	.	TRBJ2-7	.	CSVRRVLGDEQYF	TGCAGCGTTCGGAGGGTCTTGGGGGACGAGCAGTACTTC
TRBV14	.	TRBJ2-5	TRBD2	CASSPGTSSAGYGETQYF	TGTGCCAGCAGTCCCGGGACTAGTTCCGCGGGTTATGGAGAGACCCAGTACTTC
TRBV11-2	.	TRBJ2-3	TRBD1	CASSLDARGTDTQYF	TGTGCCAGCAGCTTAGATGCCAGGGGGACAGATACGCAGTATTTT
TRBV28	once	TRBJ1-6	.	CASSPTPLMSLHF	TGTGCCAGCAGTCCCACTCCTTTAATGTCCCTCCACTTT
TRBV18	.	TRBJ1-1	.	CASSPPTREAFF	TGTGCCAGCTCACCACCGACACGGGAAGCTTTCTTT
TRBV6-5	.	TRBJ1-3	TRBD1	CASSPTGFAGNTIYF	TGTGCCAGCAGTCCGACAGGGTTCGCTGGAAACACCATATATTTT
TRBV2	once	TRBJ2-2	TRBD1	CASSEGTGSRATGELFF	TGTGCCAGCAGTGAAGGGACAGGGAGTCGGGCCACCGGGGAGCTGTTTTTT
TRBV9	.	TRBJ1-1	.	CASSVGASYTEAFF	TGTGCCAGCAGCGTAGGCGCCAGCTACACTGAAGCTTTCTTT
TRBV18	.	TRBJ2-5	.	CASSPQGQQETQYF	TGTGCCAGCTCACCGCAGGGCCAACAAGAGACCCAGTACTTC
TRBV7-8	.	TRBJ1-5	.	CASSSQATGYSNQPQHF	TGTGCCAGCAGCTCACAAGCGACAGGCTATAGCAATCAGCCCCAGCATTTT
TRBV7-2	.	TRBJ2-3	TRBD2	CASSPPRGGRRPDTQYF	TGTGCCAGCAGCCCCCCGCGGGGGGGCCGTCGACCAGATACGCAGTATTTT
TRBV28	.	TRBJ1-2	.	CASSLNNYGYTF	TGTGCCAGCAGTCTAAACAACTATGGCTACACCTTC
TRBV28	once	TRBJ1-1	TRBD1	CASSLTGTANTEAFF	TGTGCCAGCAGTCTCACCGGGACAGCGAACACTGAAGCTTTCTTT
TRBV6-1	.	TRBJ2-3	TRBD1	CASSKSGTGYTLYF	TGTGCCAGCAGCAAATCCGGGACAGGGTATACGCTGTATTTT
TRBV14	.	TRBJ2-7	.	CASSQVSGEQYF	TGTGCCAGCAGCCAAGTGAGTGGCGAGCAGTACTTC
TRBV7-2	.	TRBJ2-3	TRBD2	CASSLAGTSGLDTQYF	TGTGCCAGCAGTTTGGCAGGGACTAGCGGTTTAGATACGCAGTATTTT
TRBV4-1	.	TRBJ2-1	TRBD2	CASSQASGREVAGEQFF	TGCGCCAGCAGCCAGGCTAGCGGGAGGGAGGTGGCTGGTGAGCAGTTCTTC
TRBV5-1	once	TRBJ2-7	.	CASSLGGGDNSYEQYF	TGCGCCAGCAGCTTGGGTGGGGGGGACAACTCCTACGAGCAGTACTTC
TRBV29-1	.	TRBJ2-3	.	CSVPKTSGPTDTQYF	TGCAGCGTTCCCAAGACTAGTGGCCCTACAGATACGCAGTATTTT
TRBV18	.	TRBJ1-1	TRBD1	CASSSQTGGWDTEAFF	TGTGCCAGCTCATCTCAAACAGGGGGCTGGGACACTGAAGCTTTCTTT
TRBV28	.	TRBJ2-7	TRBD2	CASRAAGRYEQYF	TGTGCCAGCAGGGCAGCGGGAAGGTACGAGCAGTACTTC
TRBV4-2	.	TRBJ2-1	.	CASSPPRGPYNEQFF	TGTGCCAGCAGCCCCCCGCGGGGGCCCTACAATGAGCAGTTCTTC
TRBV5-1	.	TRBJ1-1	TRBD1	CASSPGQGRTEAFF	TGCGCCAGCAGCCCGGGACAGGGAAGGACTGAAGCTTTCTTT
TRBV18	.	TRBJ2-6	.	CASSSETRPGVTGANVLTF	TGTGCCAGCTCATCGGAAACCCGTCCTGGGGTGACTGGGGCCAACGTCCTGACTTTC